This entry lists 30 T cell receptor beta chains sequenced from one sample in a study of PD-L1 blockade in urothelial cancer. Time point noted: peripheral blood 6 weeks after treatment start. Sequencing was performed with immunoSEQ multiplex PCR; in TCRdb, only in-frame clones are kept and a portion is missing. The repertoire holds roughly 42,000 clones, with about 90% as singletons. The sample was PBMCs, taken around atezolizumab (anti-PD-L1) treatment. The receptor set was obtained from a man in his 70s with urothelial cancer.

The chain couples TRBV5-1 to TRBJ2-1; D possibly corresponds to TRBD1 (5 bases). The germline V gene encodes CDR1 SGHRS and CDR2 YFSETQ. CDR3 length: 12 residues. V lost 1 base to trimming and J lost 12 bases, with 11 bases between them. CDR3 DNA sequence: TGCGCCAGCAGCTTGAAAGGGGATATGCAGTTCTTC. This translates into CASSLKGDMQFF.

The chain is built from TRBV7-9 and TRBJ2-3, with 12 bases fitting TRBD2. Trimming at V came to 4 bases and at J to 0 bases, leaving 8 bases not matched to a gene. There are 18 residues in the CDR3. CDR1 is SEHNR, CDR2 FQNEAQ, per germline (reference sequence). The CDR3 sequence: CASSSSTSGRPSTDTQYF. CDR3 coding DNA: TGTGCCAGCAGCTCCTCGACTAGCGGGAGACCCAGCACAGATACGCAGTATTTT. Combining the CDR3 with reference TRBV7-9 and TRBJ2-3 gives the whole variable domain DTGVSQNPRHKITKRGQNVTFRCDPISEHNRLYWYRQTLGQGPEFLTYFQNEAQLEKSRLLSDRFSAERPKGSFSTLEIQRTEQGDSAMYLCASSSSTSGRPSTDTQYFGPGTRLTVL.

The chain is built from TRBV4-2 and TRBJ2-3, with TRBD2 matching 11 bases. CDR1 LGHNA and CDR2 YNFKEQ come from the germline V gene. The CDR3 is 15 amino acids. After removal of 3 bases from V and 4 bases from J, the junction contained 3 bases not matched to a gene. The CDR3 DNA follows: TGTGCCAGCAGCCAGGAACTAGCGGGAGCAGATACGCAGTATTTT. It codes for CASSQELAGADTQYF.

V is TRBV6-6 and J is TRBJ1-1, with 8 nucleotides matching TRBD1. This CDR3 is 15 amino acids long. Trimming took 6 bases from V and 5 from J; bases not matched to a gene: 11. The germline CDR1 and CDR2 sequences are MNHNY and SVGAGI (reference sequence). CDR3 bases: TGTGCCAGCAGCCTACAAAGGACAGGGTGGACTGAAGCTTTCTTT. Encoded protein: CASSLQRTGWTEAFF.

The V and J genes are TRBV19 and TRBJ1-5; D is undetermined. This CDR3 comprises 13 residues. The V end was cut by 0 bases, the J end by 6 bases, with 6 bases between. Looked up from germline, CDR1 is LNHDA and CDR2 is SQIVND (reference sequence). CDR3 DNA sequence: TGTGCCAGTAGTATAGATCCGGGTCAGCCCCAGCATTTT. Its translation is CASSIDPGQPQHF.

CDR3 protein: CASSFTGVLDLSDTQYF. CDR3 sequence (DNA): TGTGCCAGCAGCTTCACAGGGGTGCTTGACCTATCAGATACGCAGTATTTT. The chain carries TRBV5-5 and TRBJ2-3; TRBD1 aligns across 7 bases. The CDR3 contains 17 residues. V lost 2 bases to trimming and J lost 4 bases; unmatched junction nucleotides: 13. In germline, CDR1 is SGHKS, CDR2 YYEKEE (reference sequence).

The gene calls are TRBV7-7 and TRBJ2-3; D gene ambiguous. From germline, CDR1 is SSHAT and CDR2 FNYEAQ (reference sequence). The V and J ends lost 5 bases and 4 bases respectively, with 10 bases between them. This CDR3 is 13 amino acids long. As DNA, the CDR3 is TGTGCCAGCAGCCCCCTCACTCCAGATACGCAGTATTTT. The encoded protein is CASSPLTPDTQYF.

J is TRBJ2-2 and V is TRBV10-2, with 7 bases that match TRBD1. Losses at the gene ends were 6 bases for V and 6 bases for J; bases not matched to a gene: 10. This CDR3 region has 15 residues. The germline gives CDR1 WSHSY, CDR2 SAAADI. CDR3 region: CASRRQGVGPGELFF. The CDR3 bases are TGCGCCAGCAGAAGACAGGGAGTTGGTCCCGGGGAGCTGTTTTTT.

This chain uses TRBV5-6 with TRBJ2-5; TRBD1 is a possible D gene (6 bases). Between the trimmed V and J ends, which lost 4 bases and 7 bases, there was a span of 14 bases. CDR1 SGHDT and CDR2 YYEEEE come from the germline V gene. The CDR3 loop spans 13 amino acids. In DNA form, the CDR3 reads TGTGCCAGCAGCCTTGGACAGATCTTGACCCAGTACTTC. Protein sequence: CASSLGQILTQYF. The variable domain in full, with the rest retrieved from reference TRBV5-6 and TRBJ2-5, is DAGVTQSPTHLIKTRGQQVTLRCSPKSGHDTVSWYQQALGQGPQFIFQYYEEEERQRGNFPDRFSGHQFPNYSSELNVNALLLGDSALYLCASSLGQILTQYFGPGTRLLVL.

The V gene is TRBV25-1, the J gene TRBJ1-5; D is unclear. There are 14 residues in the CDR3. V dropped 3 bases and J dropped 2 bases, with 8 bases sitting between them. The germline V gene encodes CDR1 MGHDK and CDR2 SYGVNS. In DNA form, the CDR3 reads TGTGCCAGCAGTGACTTCGGGGGCAATCAGCCCCAGCATTTT. As protein: CASSDFGGNQPQHF.

This clone is a singleton in its sample. The chain combines TRBV19 with TRBJ2-2; tentative D call: TRBD1 (6 bases). V was pared by 3 bases and J by 4 bases, with 15 bases between. The CDR3 consists of 16 residues. Germline V gene lookup returns CDR1 LNHDA and CDR2 SQIVND (reference sequence). The CDR3 protein is CASSMTAGAVTGELFF. The CDR3 coding sequence is TGTGCCAGTAGTATGACGGCAGGGGCAGTCACCGGGGAGCTGTTTTTT.

The chain recombines TRBV7-9 with TRBJ1-1; D not resolved. Germline CDR1 SEHNR, CDR2 FQNEAQ (reference sequence). Trimming took off 4 bases at V and 1 base at J, with 7 bases between the two ends. The CDR3 is made up of 13 amino acids. This chain's CDR3 is CASSSWANTEAFF. The CDR3 DNA sequence: TGTGCCAGCAGCTCTTGGGCGAACACTGAAGCTTTCTTT.

The gene calls are TRBV21-1 and TRBJ2-3; the DNA was not compared with TRBD1, the D call given in the table. TRBV21-1 is shown as a pseudogene. The CDR3 has 16 residues. CDR3: CASSPVDRAVPDTQYF. CDR3 in DNA: TGTGCCAGCAGCCCGGTGGACAGGGCCGTCCCAGATACGCAGTATTTT.

This clone was seen just once. This chain joins TRBV19 and TRBJ2-1, with 7 bases identical to TRBD2. CDR1 and CDR2 (germline): LNHDA, SQIVND (reference sequence). The V gene end was trimmed by 1 base and the J gene end by 5 bases; junction bases not matched to a gene: 5. The CDR3 has 15 residues. The DNA for the CDR3 is TGTGCCAGTAGTATAGGGGGGGGAGGGAACAATGAGCAGTTCTTC. Protein product: CASSIGGGGNNEQFF.

This chain joins TRBV19 and TRBJ1-1, with D unclear. Trimming removed 9 bases from V and 1 base from J, with 15 bases in between. The CDR3 sequence is 14 residues long. Per germline, CDR1 LNHDA and CDR2 SQIVND (reference sequence). DNA for the CDR3: TGTGCCAGCGCGCCTTCGGTGAGGAACACTGAAGCTTTCTTT. Amino acids: CASAPSVRNTEAFF.

This chain links TRBV10-3 with TRBJ1-2, with 12 bases aligning to TRBD1. The CDR3 has 15 amino acids. CDR1 and CDR2 (germline): ENHRY, SYGVKD. V was clipped by 5 bases and J by 6 bases; unmatched bases: 7. The CDR3 DNA is TGTGCCATCAGTCCGGGACAGGGGGCGGCAGATGGCTACACCTTC. Translation: CAISPGQGAADGYTF.

J is TRBJ1-5 and V is TRBV6-4; no clear D gene. Germline loops: CDR1 MRHNA, CDR2 SNTAGT. The CDR3 loop spans 13 amino acids. Trimming shortened V by 5 bases and J by 6 bases, and 11 bases separated the two germline ends. The CDR3 protein is CASSPDGGQPQHF. The CDR3 DNA reads as TGTGCCAGCAGTCCCGATGGAGGTCAGCCCCAGCATTTT.

J is TRBJ1-3 and V is TRBV27, with TRBD1 matching 9 bases. The J segment lost 6 bases and the V segment lost 5 bases, leaving 8 bases of the junction unmatched. Germline CDR1 is MNHEY and CDR2 is SMNVEV (reference sequence). This CDR3 spans 15 amino acids. CDR3 in DNA: TGTGCCAGCAGTCTAACCGGGACAGGGCCAAACACCATATATTTT. Its translation: CASSLTGTGPNTIYF.

This clone has just a few counts. The chain links TRBV7-8 to TRBJ2-7; D possibly corresponds to TRBD2 (5 bases). Germline values: CDR1 SGHVS, CDR2 FQNEAQ. V was pared by 3 bases and J by 0 bases, with 9 bases between. The CDR3 runs to 14 residues. The CDR3 DNA reads as TGTGCCAGCAGCTTCCGGGATTACTCCTACGAGCAGTACTTC. It encodes CASSFRDYSYEQYF.

The CDR3: CASARFALTNTGELFF. CDR3 sequence (DNA): TGCGCCAGCGCCAGGTTTGCATTAACGAACACCGGGGAGCTGTTTTTT. This rearrangement joins TRBV4-1 to TRBJ2-2; D is unclear. The germline V gene encodes CDR1 MGHRA and CDR2 YSYEKL. The CDR3 sequence is 16 residues long. Trimming cost V 8 bases and J 0 bases, with 16 bases left between them.

The chain employs TRBV15 and TRBJ2-1, with a possible D match to TRBD2 (6 bases). The CDR3 runs to 15 residues. Germline CDR1 LNHNV, CDR2 YYDKDF (reference sequence). V shed 5 bases and J shed 2 bases, with 13 bases lying between them. CDR3 bases: TGTGCCACCAGCGGGACTCGGGACCCCTACAATGAGCAGTTCTTC. Translated: CATSGTRDPYNEQFF.

The V call is TRBV6-1, the J call TRBJ1-1; TRBD1 is a possible D gene (6 bases). The CDR3 is 14 residues long. Germline V gives CDR1 MNHNS, CDR2 SASEGT. Trimming removed 4 bases at V and 1 base at J, with 10 bases between. Here the CDR3 DNA reads TGTGCCAGCAGTGTGCTACAGGGGAACACTGAAGCTTTCTTT. Translating it yields CASSVLQGNTEAFF.

The J gene is TRBJ2-3, the V gene TRBV18; possibly TRBD1 for D (6 bases). Per germline, CDR1 KGHSH and CDR2 LQKENI. V gave up 3 bases and J gave up 3 bases, with 16 bases separating them. CDR3 size: 16 residues. CDR3 sequence reads: CASSPQHRARTDTQYF. For the CDR3, the DNA is TGTGCCAGCTCACCCCAGCACAGGGCCAGGACAGATACGCAGTATTTT.

The J gene is TRBJ1-3, the V gene TRBV15, with TRBD1 as a possible D gene (5 bases). Trimming took off 4 bases at V and 1 base at J, with 14 bases between the two ends. The CDR3 is 16 amino acids. In germline, CDR1 is LNHNV, CDR2 YYDKDF (reference sequence). CDR3 amino acids: CATSTGHQGSGNTIYF. The CDR3 nucleotides are TGTGCCACCAGCACCGGGCATCAGGGTTCTGGAAACACCATATATTTT.

This chain links TRBV7-9 with TRBJ2-7; possible D gene TRBD2, 5 bases. From germline, CDR1 is SEHNR and CDR2 FQNEAQ (reference sequence). The CDR3 is made up of 14 amino acids. The germline V and J ends were trimmed by 0 bases and 0 bases, with 6 bases remaining between them. The CDR3 bases are TGTGCCAGCAGCTTAGCAGCGGCCTCCTACGAGCAGTACTTC. Its translation: CASSLAAASYEQYF.

V usage is TRBV28 and J usage is TRBJ2-7; 8 nucleotides line up with TRBD1. The CDR3 runs to 12 residues. Trimming at V came to 5 bases and at J to 4 bases, leaving 1 base not matched to a gene. The germline gives CDR1 MDHEN, CDR2 SYDVKM. The CDR3 bases are TGTGCCAGCAGTCGGACAGGGTACGAGCAGTACTTC. Translation: CASSRTGYEQYF.

The V and J genes are TRBV11-2 and TRBJ2-7; the match to TRBD1 covers 8 bases. J was trimmed by 3 bases and V by 2 bases; bases with no gene match: 3. Germline lookup yields CDR1 SGHAT and CDR2 FQNNGV. This CDR3 has 14 residues. DNA of the CDR3: TGTGCCAGCAGCTTATCCGACAGGGGCTACGAGCAGTACTTC. Protein product: CASSLSDRGYEQYF. Drawing the rest from reference TRBV11-2 and TRBJ2-7, the complete variable domain is EAGVAQSPRYKIIEKRQSVAFWCNPISGHATLYWYQQILGQGPKLLIQFQNNGVVDDSQLPKDRFSAERLKGVDSTLKIQPAKLEDSAVYLCASSLSDRGYEQYFGPGTRLTVT.

The chain combines TRBV19 with TRBJ2-1; 7 bases map to TRBD1. CDR1 is LNHDA, CDR2 SQIVND, per germline (reference sequence). Trimming at V came to 3 bases and at J to 7 bases, leaving 9 bases not matched to a gene. The length of the CDR3 is 15 residues. The DNA of the CDR3 is TGTGCCAGTAGTATCTTGCAACAGGGGTGGAATGAGCAGTTCTTC. Translating gives CASSILQQGWNEQFF. Complete variable domain (other parts from reference TRBV19 and TRBJ2-1): DGGITQSPKYLFRKEGQNVTLSCEQNLNHDAMYWYRQDPGQGLRLIYYSQIVNDFQKGDIAEGYSVSREKKESFPLTVTSAQKNPTAFYLCASSILQQGWNEQFFGPGTRLTVL.

The V gene is TRBV7-2, the J gene TRBJ2-4; no reliable D call. The germline gives CDR1 SGHTA, CDR2 FQGNSA. The CDR3 totals 14 residues. Trimming stripped 5 bases from V and 0 bases from J, with 8 bases between. This CDR3 is CASSPTIAKNIQYF. In DNA form, the CDR3 reads TGTGCCAGCAGCCCCACTATAGCCAAAAACATTCAGTACTTC.

The chain is built from TRBV14 and TRBJ2-7; 14 bases are shared with TRBD2. Germline V gene lookup returns CDR1 SGHDN and CDR2 FVKESK. V gave up 4 bases and J gave up 3 bases; unmatched junction bases: 11. The CDR3 covers 18 residues. The CDR3 spells CASSPIRLAGGPGYEQYF. The DNA of the CDR3 is TGTGCCAGCAGCCCGATTCGACTAGCGGGAGGGCCGGGCTACGAGCAGTACTTC.